Following are 17 T cell receptor beta chains from one sample sequenced in a study of cytomegalovirus exposure and HLA in healthy donors. 60 Vbeta and 13 Jbeta primers were used in PCR. TCRdb keeps only in-frame clones here, not all; method: immunoSEQ multiplex PCR. The data show hundreds of thousands of clones, approximately 84% seen once. Sample: PBMCs. These receptors were collected from a woman aged 40 to 55 in good health and CMV-seronegative.

This clone has more than one count but fewer than ten. The chain couples TRBV5-4 to TRBJ2-3; no clear D. The CDR3 runs 15 residues. Germline V gives CDR1 SGHNT, CDR2 YYREEE (reference sequence). V lost 0 bases and J 0 bases, leaving 8 bases between the germline ends. This CDR3 reads CASSLAATSTDTQYF. The CDR3 nucleotides read TGTGCCAGCAGCTTGGCAGCGACTAGCACAGATACGCAGTATTTT.

This clone was detected once. The chain is built from TRBV6-5 and TRBJ1-2; D might be TRBD1 (6 bases). CDR3 length: 15 amino acids. Germline-derived CDR1 and CDR2 are MNHEY and SVGAGI. V was cut by 0 bases and J by 5 bases, with 13 bases left in between. The CDR3 loop is CASSYSRTDLYGYTF. The CDR3 nucleotides are TGTGCCAGCAGTTACTCGAGGACAGATTTGTATGGCTACACCTTC.

The CDR3 loop is CASSLDTASPNYGYTF. CDR3 sequence (DNA): TGTGCCAGCAGTTTGGACACCGCCTCACCTAACTATGGCTACACCTTC. The rearrangement joins TRBV28 to TRBJ1-2; tentatively, D is TRBD1 (5 bases). Trimming cost V 3 bases and J 0 bases, with 14 bases left between them. The germline CDR1 and CDR2 sequences are MDHEN and SYDVKM. The CDR3 runs 16 residues.

The chain carries TRBV4-2 and TRBJ1-1, with 9 bases matching TRBD1. The CDR3 has 16 residues. Germline CDR1 and CDR2: LGHNA and YNFKEQ. V gave up 0 bases and J gave up 5 bases; unmatched junction bases: 7. The CDR3 region is CASSQDGGTGITEAFF. The CDR3 region has the DNA TGTGCCAGCAGCCAAGATGGGGGGACAGGGATTACTGAAGCTTTCTTT.

CDR3: CASSPLGGTYNEQFF. The CDR3 nucleotides are TGTGCCAGCAGTCCCCTGGGGGGAACCTACAATGAGCAGTTCTTC. V and J are TRBV28 and TRBJ2-1, with a weak D call TRBD2 (6 bases). Per germline, CDR1 MDHEN and CDR2 SYDVKM. CDR3 size: 15 residues. V lost 5 bases, J lost 2 bases, and 13 bases lay in between.

In its sample, this clone was seen a few times. V is TRBV5-1 and J is TRBJ1-5; 9 positions match TRBD1. The CDR3 has 14 amino acids. CDR1 SGHRS and CDR2 YFSETQ come from the germline V gene. The V and J ends lost 5 bases and 5 bases, in that order; junction bases with no gene match: 5. The chain's CDR3 is CASSPDRGDQPQHF. In nucleotides, the CDR3 is TGCGCCAGCAGTCCGGACAGGGGAGATCAGCCCCAGCATTTT.

The chain recombines TRBV29-1 with TRBJ1-5; D gene ambiguous. The CDR3 consists of 12 residues. Germline V gene sequence: CDR1 SQVTM, CDR2 ANQGSEA. The germline V and J ends were trimmed by 4 bases and 9 bases, with 13 bases remaining between them. The CDR3 sequence: CSVGAPPGPQHF. For the CDR3, the DNA is TGCAGCGTTGGGGCCCCTCCTGGGCCCCAGCATTTT. Combining the CDR3 with reference TRBV29-1 and TRBJ1-5 gives the whole variable domain SAVISQKPSRDICQRGTSLTIQCQVDSQVTMMFWYRQQPGQSLTLIATANQGSEATYESGFVIDKFPISRPNLTFSTLTVSNMSPEDSSIYLCSVGAPPGPQHFGDGTRLSIL.

The CDR3 nucleotides are TGTGCCAGCAGTTTATTCGCTAGCGGGGCTAACAATGAGCAGTTCTTC. It yields the protein CASSLFASGANNEQFF. The chain couples TRBV28 to TRBJ2-1, with TRBD2 identical over 9 bases. This CDR3 has 16 amino acids. Trimming took 1 base from V and 5 from J; bases not matched to a gene: 6. The germline V gene has CDR1 MDHEN and CDR2 SYDVKM.

The sample holds one count of this clone. V is TRBV7-6 and J is TRBJ1-6; a weak D match, TRBD1 (6 bases). The CDR3 has 16 amino acids. Germline lookup yields CDR1 SGHVS and CDR2 FNYEAQ. Trimming took 5 bases from V and 2 from J, leaving 13 bases between them. The CDR3 sequence: CASSPQGGTYNSPLHF. The CDR3 coding sequence is TGTGCCAGCAGCCCACAGGGCGGCACCTATAATTCACCCCTCCACTTT.

The chain uses TRBV4-2 and TRBJ1-2; no reliable D call. CDR3 size: 15 residues. Per germline, CDR1 LGHNA and CDR2 YNFKEQ. Trimming took 1 base from V and 4 from J, leaving 13 bases between them. The DNA for the CDR3 is TGTGCCAGCAGCCAAGCAGAGAGGTCTGGCTATGGCTACACCTTC. Encoded protein: CASSQAERSGYGYTF.

This rearrangement joins TRBV30 to TRBJ2-7, with D perhaps matching TRBD2 (5 bases). Trimming took off 5 bases at V and 3 bases at J, with 11 bases between the two ends. The germline gives CDR1 GTSNPN, CDR2 SVGIG (reference sequence). The CDR3 loop spans 12 amino acids. The CDR3 sequence: CAWEGFSYEQYF. The CDR3 DNA sequence: TGTGCCTGGGAGGGTTTTAGCTACGAGCAGTACTTC. The entire variable domain, with the rest obtained from reference TRBV30 and TRBJ2-7, is as follows: SQTIHQWPATLVQPVGSPLSLECTVEGTSNPNLYWYRQAAGRGLQLLFYSVGIGQISSEVPQNLSASRPQDRQFILSSKKLLLSDSGFYLCAWEGFSYEQYFGPGTRLTVT.

The chain combines TRBV2 with TRBJ2-6; 7 nucleotides match TRBD2. Germline CDR1 and CDR2: SNHLY and FYNNEI. The CDR3 sequence is 18 residues long. V was pared by 7 bases and J by 3 bases, with 15 bases of the junction left unmatched. The CDR3 DNA is TGTGCCAGCACAAAAGGGTTGGGGGGACTAAGTGGGGCCAACGTCCTGACTTTC. Translated, it gives CASTKGLGGLSGANVLTF. Complete variable domain (other parts from reference TRBV2 and TRBJ2-6): EPEVTQTPSHQVTQMGQEVILRCVPISNHLYFYWYRQILGQKVEFLVSFYNNEISEKSEIFDDQFSVERPDGSNFTLKIRSTKLEDSAMYFCASTKGLGGLSGANVLTFGAGSRLTVL.

The gene calls are TRBV2 and TRBJ2-3, with TRBD2 matching 10 bases. The CDR3 sequence is 15 residues long. CDR1 is SNHLY, CDR2 FYNNEI, per germline. V was pared by 6 bases and J by 2 bases, with 5 bases of the junction left unmatched. The CDR3, as DNA: TGTGCCAGCAGACCCCTAGCGGGGGTCACAGATACGCAGTATTTT. Residues: CASRPLAGVTDTQYF.

With respect to this clone: This sample also contains other DNA sequences that code for the same CDR3. The J gene is TRBJ1-1, the V gene TRBV9, with TRBD1 identical over 7 bases. CDR3 length: 14 residues. CDR1 is SGDLS, CDR2 YYNGEE, per germline. V shed 0 bases and J 1 base; nucleotides not matched to a gene: 0. The CDR3 reads CASSVGQGNTEAFF. The CDR3 DNA follows: TGTGCCAGCAGCGTAGGACAGGGGAACACTGAAGCTTTCTTT.

This rearrangement joins TRBV11-2 to TRBJ2-5, with D unclear. Deletions cut 3 bases from V and 2 bases from J, with 7 bases between. Germline V gives CDR1 SGHAT, CDR2 FQNNGV. This CDR3 has 13 amino acids. CDR3 amino acids: CASSFQVQETQYF. Here the CDR3 DNA reads TGTGCCAGCAGCTTTCAGGTACAAGAGACCCAGTACTTC.

CDR3: CASSSTGVGYEQYF. In DNA, the CDR3 is TGTGCCAGCAGCTCGACAGGGGTCGGGTACGAGCAGTACTTC. The chain combines TRBV7-9 with TRBJ2-7; 8 bases map to TRBD1. The junction had 6 bases not matched to a gene; V was cut back by 4 bases and J by 4 bases. The CDR3 runs 14 residues. Per the germline V gene, CDR1 is SEHNR and CDR2 is FQNEAQ (reference sequence).

The chain uses TRBV7-2 and TRBJ1-6; D might be TRBD1 (6 bases). Germline loops: CDR1 SGHTA, CDR2 FQGNSA. This CDR3 contains 15 residues. Trimming shortened V by 3 bases and J by 5 bases, and 11 bases separated the two germline ends. The chain's CDR3 is CASSFTQGNNSPLHF. In nucleotides, the CDR3 is TGTGCCAGCAGCTTCACACAGGGTAATAATTCACCCCTCCACTTT.